The 19 T cell receptor beta chains listed next were all sequenced from one sample in a study of sequential checkpoint blockade in melanoma. The repertoire was sequenced with immunoSEQ multiplex PCR; TCRdb's copy has only in-frame clones and lacks some. This table holds 20,000 to 25,000 clones, roughly 80% found once. As to treatment: randomized to nivolumab then ipilimumab (arm A) or the reverse (arm B). This sample comprised CD8+ T cells sorted from blood (inferred from file names), obtained from a patient given nivolumab and ipilimumab in sequence. These receptors came from a human donor with melanoma.

This chain connects TRBV21-1 to TRBJ2-7; the listed D gene, TRBD1, was not tested against the DNA. TRBV21-1 is a pseudogene locus. The CDR3 covers 19 residues. CDR3 protein: CASSKKGQGTAPGLDEQYF. The CDR3 DNA reads as TGTGCCAGCAGCAAAAAGGGGCAGGGGACGGCCCCGGGCCTTGACGAGCAGTACTTC.

The chain links TRBV7-9 to TRBJ2-1, with D possibly matching TRBD1 (5 bases). Trimming stripped 5 bases from V and 5 bases from J, with 16 bases between. This CDR3 is 15 amino acids long. Germline CDR1 reads SEHNR; CDR2 reads FQNEAQ (reference sequence). CDR3 protein: CASSITRTPNNEQFF. The DNA for the CDR3 is TGTGCCAGCAGCATCACCCGGACACCGAACAATGAGCAGTTCTTC.

The chain is built from TRBV27 and TRBJ2-5; 8 bases line up with TRBD1. In germline, CDR1 is MNHEY, CDR2 SMNVEV (reference sequence). The CDR3 has 16 residues. The junction had 6 bases not matched to a gene; V was cut back by 0 bases and J by 3 bases. The CDR3 here is CASSLSGRGLKETQYF. Written as DNA, the CDR3 is TGTGCCAGCAGTTTATCGGGCAGGGGGCTAAAAGAGACCCAGTACTTC.

The chain couples TRBV11-3 to TRBJ1-1; a weak D match, TRBD1 (6 bases). Germline V gene lookup returns CDR1 SGHNT and CDR2 YENEEA. V was shortened by 5 bases and J by 1 base, with 11 bases between the two germline ends. The CDR3 has 14 amino acids. The CDR3 sequence: CASSPGTPNTEAFF. DNA of the CDR3: TGTGCCAGCAGCCCCGGGACACCGAACACTGAAGCTTTCTTT.

V and J are TRBV7-2 and TRBJ2-3, with 10 bases fitting TRBD2. Trimming took 1 base from V and 4 from J; bases not matched to a gene: 5. CDR3 length equals 16 residues. From germline, CDR1 is SGHTA and CDR2 FQGNSA. The CDR3: CASSLVSGGSPDTQYF. As DNA, the CDR3 is TGTGCCAGCAGCTTAGTTAGCGGGGGGTCGCCAGATACGCAGTATTTT. The variable domain in full, completed from reference TRBV7-2 and TRBJ2-3, reads GAGVSQSPSNKVTEKGKDVELRCDPISGHTALYWYRQSLGQGLEFLIYFQGNSAPDKSGLPSDRFSAERTGGSVSTLTIQRTQQEDSAVYLCASSLVSGGSPDTQYFGPGTRLTVL.

This chain uses TRBV9 with TRBJ1-1, with TRBD1 identical over 8 bases. V dropped 0 bases and J dropped 9; count of bases not matched to a gene: 1. The CDR3 runs 12 residues. CDR1 is SGDLS and CDR2 is YYNGEE in the germline V gene. CDR3 in amino acids: CASSVGTGKAFF. The CDR3 coding sequence is TGTGCCAGCAGCGTAGGGACAGGGAAAGCTTTCTTT.

The chain joins TRBV5-4 to TRBJ2-2, with 8 bases lining up with TRBD1. V shed 2 bases, J shed 7 bases, and the junction held 10 bases outside the gene matches. CDR3 size: 16 residues. Germline values: CDR1 SGHNT, CDR2 YYREEE (reference sequence). In nucleotides, the CDR3 is TGTGCCAGCAGCTTTGGTTCGACAGGGGTAGACGGGGAGCTGTTTTTT. It is translated as CASSFGSTGVDGELFF. The complete variable domain, with remaining parts taken from reference TRBV5-4 and TRBJ2-2, reads ETGVTQSPTHLIKTRGQQVTLRCSSQSGHNTVSWYQQALGQGPQFIFQYYREEENGRGNFPPRFSGLQFPNYSSELNVNALELDDSALYLCASSFGSTGVDGELFFGEGSRLTVL.

This clone was seen only once. V is TRBV30 and J is TRBJ2-5; TRBD1 is a possible D gene (6 bases). The assigned J gene may be wrong: the sequence end matches TRBJ2-7 better. CDR3 length equals 13 residues. Germline V lookup: CDR1 GTSNPN, CDR2 SVGIG (reference sequence). The CDR3 bases are TGTGCCTGGAGCGCCGGACAGCGCTCCGAGCAGTACTTC. It translates to CAWSAGQRSEQYF.

CDR3: CASSSLPRGAKLFF. CDR3 nucleotide sequence: TGTGCCAGCAGCTCCCTCCCCCGCGGGGCAAAACTGTTTTTT. V is TRBV11-2 and J is TRBJ1-4, with D possibly being TRBD1 (5 bases). The CDR3 is 14 residues long. Trimming took 4 bases from V and 10 from J, leaving 16 bases between them. CDR1 SGHAT and CDR2 FQNNGV come from the germline V gene.

The J gene is TRBJ1-1, the V gene TRBV13; 8 bases line up with TRBD1. Germline CDR1 PRHDT, CDR2 FYEKMQ (reference sequence). The CDR3 extends over 14 amino acids. V gave up 9 bases and J gave up 0 bases; unmatched junction bases: 6. CDR3 protein: CASAGGALNTEAFF. DNA of the CDR3: TGTGCCAGTGCAGGGGGCGCCCTGAACACTGAAGCTTTCTTT.

The chain combines TRBV28 with TRBJ2-1; D gene unclear. Germline CDR1 is MDHEN and CDR2 is SYDVKM. V was shortened by 3 bases and J by 0 bases, with 9 bases between the two germline ends. The length of the CDR3 is 15 residues. CDR3 DNA sequence: TGTGCCAGCAGTTTGGTTGGCGGCTCCTACAATGAGCAGTTCTTC. It encodes CASSLVGGSYNEQFF.

The gene calls are TRBV27 and TRBJ2-1, with 8 bases aligning to TRBD1. The CDR3 extends over 15 amino acids. V lost 1 base to trimming and J lost 7 bases; unmatched junction nucleotides: 6. Germline assignment: CDR1 MNHEY and CDR2 SMNVEV (reference sequence). DNA for the CDR3: TGTGCCAGCAGTTTATTACGACAGGGGTGGAATGAGCAGTTCTTC. It yields the protein CASSLLRQGWNEQFF.

The chain combines TRBV28 with TRBJ2-7, with 9 bases that match TRBD1. The CDR3 runs 14 residues. The V segment lost 4 bases and the J segment 3 bases; nucleotides outside the gene matches: 4. CDR1 is MDHEN, CDR2 SYDVKM, per germline. The CDR3 DNA reads TGTGCCAGCAGTTACCCGGGACAGGGCTACGAGCAGTACTTC. It yields the protein CASSYPGQGYEQYF.

The chain carries TRBV5-1 and TRBJ1-1; 8 bases match TRBD1. Germline-derived CDR1 and CDR2 are SGHRS and YFSETQ. This CDR3 has 15 residues. Losses at the gene ends were 4 bases for V and 0 bases for J; bases not matched to a gene: 5. CDR3 loop: CASSPTGGMNTEAFF. The DNA for the CDR3 is TGCGCCAGCAGCCCTACAGGGGGAATGAACACTGAAGCTTTCTTT.

Notes on this clone: Germline is not matched at one junction end, which may reflect a read error. V and J are TRBV4-1 and TRBJ1-2; tentative D call: TRBD1 (6 bases). Germline loops: CDR1 MGHRA, CDR2 YSYEKL. This CDR3 has 15 residues. CDR3 region: CASSFLQRGHNGHTF. CDR3 DNA: TGCGCCAGCAGCTTCCTACAGAGGGGACACAATGGCCACACCTTC.

A word on this clone: The sample holds other DNA sequences that translate to the same CDR3. The chain joins TRBV11-2 to TRBJ2-3; TRBD1 matches 9 bases. Germline V gene lookup returns CDR1 SGHAT and CDR2 FQNNGV. The CDR3 extends over 15 amino acids. V was pared by 1 base and J by 3 bases, with 2 bases of the junction left unmatched. This CDR3 is CASSLAGQGTDTQYF. The CDR3 bases are TGTGCCAGCAGCTTAGCGGGACAGGGTACAGATACGCAGTATTTT.

This clone was recorded only once. The rearrangement uses TRBV10-1 and TRBJ2-7; the match to TRBD1 covers 10 bases. CDR3 size: 17 residues. Trimming at V came to 2 bases and at J to 8 bases, leaving 15 bases not matched to a gene. From germline, CDR1 is WNHNN and CDR2 SYGVQD (reference sequence). The CDR3 bases are TGCGCCAGCAGTGAGGGAACCGGGACAGGGGTCCGTAGGAAGCAGTACTTC. This codes for CASSEGTGTGVRRKQYF.

The rearrangement joins TRBV6-5 to TRBJ2-2, with 11 bases matching TRBD2. Germline V lookup: CDR1 MNHEY, CDR2 SVGAGI. The CDR3 is made up of 14 amino acids. V was clipped by 6 bases and J by 9 bases; unmatched bases: 6. CDR3 in DNA: TGTGCCAGCAGCCCTAGCGGGAGGAGTAGGGAGCTGTTTTTT. It yields the protein CASSPSGRSRELFF.

The chain has TRBV21-1 and TRBJ2-1; the D call of TRBD1 is as the table states it, not checked on the DNA. TRBV21-1 has pseudogene status. The CDR3 is 20 residues long. The CDR3 sequence: CASSKPFPGQGPTGVNEQFF. The CDR3, as DNA: TGTGCCAGCAGCAAGCCGTTCCCGGGACAGGGGCCAACCGGAGTTAATGAGCAGTTCTTC.